These 10 T cell receptor beta chains came from one sample sequenced in a study of CD8 T cells in ankylosing spondylitis. TCRdb recomputed calls from the 5' RACE reads with MiXCR, one row per CDR3 protein. The sample contains 200,000 to 300,000 distinct CDR3 sequences, roughly 10% of which appear only once. Sequencing was done on a sample of blood, either unsorted or a sorted T cell fraction (not recorded which). The receptors here all came from a male donor with ankylosing spondylitis or in good health (not recorded which).

This clonotype showed up just a few times. The chain uses TRBV11-2 and TRBJ1-1, with D perhaps TRBD1 (5 bases). Germline-derived CDR1 and CDR2 are SGHAT and FQNNGV. The CDR3 totals 17 residues. The V and J ends lost 2 bases and 4 bases respectively, with 20 bases between them. The CDR3 nucleotides read TGTGCCAGCAGCTTATTTGGTCCCGGGGGAACGGGCACTGAAGCTTTCTTT. Its translation is CASSLFGPGGTGTEAFF.

In this sample, this clonotype turned up many times. The chain has TRBV3-1 and TRBJ2-3; 8 bases are shared with TRBD2. Per the germline V gene, CDR1 is LGHDT and CDR2 is YNNKEL (reference sequence). The CDR3 has 14 residues. The J segment lost 5 bases and the V segment lost 4 bases, leaving 5 bases of the junction unmatched. The CDR3 coding sequence is TGTGCCAGCAGCCTAAGCGGGGGCGGAGATACGCAGTATTTT. Protein sequence: CASSLSGGGDTQYF.

This clonotype was counted at least ten times. The chain employs TRBV5-1 and TRBJ1-6; maybe TRBD1 (6 bases). V lost 0 bases, J lost 11 bases, and 24 bases lay in between. The germline CDR1 and CDR2 sequences are SGHRS and YFSETQ. The CDR3 is 18 amino acids. DNA for the CDR3: TGCGCCAGCAGCTTGGTCCCTCAGGAGTCACAGGGATATCCACCCCTCCACTTT. The encoded protein is CASSLVPQESQGYPPLHF.

This clonotype was seen repeatedly, ten times or more. The rearrangement links TRBV5-1 to TRBJ2-3; 8 bases are a match to TRBD1. V lost 4 bases, J lost 5 bases, and 12 bases stayed unmatched. CDR1 SGHRS and CDR2 YFSETQ come from the germline V gene. This CDR3 has 16 residues. CDR3 sequence reads: CASSESSGQGRDTQYF. As DNA, the CDR3 is TGCGCCAGCAGCGAATCTTCAGGACAGGGTAGAGATACGCAGTATTTT.

There are a few counts of this clonotype. The rearrangement links TRBV29-1 to TRBJ1-2, with 7 bases identical to TRBD1. Germline V gene data show CDR1 as SQVTM and CDR2 as ANQGSEA. J was trimmed by 7 bases and V by 5 bases; bases with no gene match: 7. The CDR3 runs to 12 residues. The CDR3 nucleotides are TGCAGCGTTCCCGGACAGGAGGGTGGCTACACCTTC. Amino acids: CSVPGQEGGYTF. The whole variable domain, filled in from reference TRBV29-1 and TRBJ1-2, reads SAVISQKPSRDICQRGTSLTIQCQVDSQVTMMFWYRQQPGQSLTLIATANQGSEATYESGFVIDKFPISRPNLTFSTLTVSNMSPEDSSIYLCSVPGQEGGYTFGSGTRLTVV.

This clonotype was picked up many times. The chain carries TRBV28 and TRBJ1-5; 7 positions match TRBD1. Germline V lookup: CDR1 MDHEN, CDR2 SYDVKM. The CDR3 extends over 15 amino acids. The junction had 8 bases not matched to a gene; V was cut back by 9 bases and J by 0 bases. In DNA, the CDR3 is TGTGCCAGTTGGACGGACAGGAATAGCAATCAGCCCCAGCATTTT. It yields the protein CASWTDRNSNQPQHF.

This clonotype was counted many times. CDR3 amino acids: CASSTSGSPRPYEQYF. CDR3 in DNA: TGCGCCAGCAGCACCTCAGGGTCCCCCCGTCCCTACGAGCAGTACTTC. V is TRBV5-1 and J is TRBJ2-7; tentatively, D is TRBD1 (5 bases). The CDR3 has 16 amino acids. Germline CDR1 reads SGHRS; CDR2 reads YFSETQ. Trimming took 4 bases from V and 2 from J, leaving 19 bases between them.

This clonotype was recorded many times. The chain links TRBV20-1 to TRBJ2-5; possible D gene TRBD1, 6 bases. In germline, CDR1 is DFQATT, CDR2 SNEGSKA (reference sequence). V shed 3 bases and J shed 5 bases, with 13 bases lying between them. This CDR3 spans 13 amino acids. CDR3 bases: TGCAGTGCTAGCGGCCAGGGGTTGGAGACCCAGTACTTC. Its translation: CSASGQGLETQYF.

This clonotype was counted many times. The chain employs TRBV20-1 and TRBJ1-3; 12 bases line up with TRBD1. The V and J ends lost 2 bases and 6 bases, in that order; junction bases with no gene match: 5. CDR1 and CDR2 (germline): DFQATT, SNEGSKA (reference sequence). This CDR3 spans 15 amino acids. The CDR3 DNA reads as TGCAGTGCTAGACACCGGGACAGGGGGCCAAACACCATATATTTT. Encoded protein: CSARHRDRGPNTIYF.

This clonotype was counted at least ten times. V and J are TRBV20-1 and TRBJ2-4; D is unresolved. The CDR3 covers 15 residues. The V end was cut by 0 bases, the J end by 2 bases, with 11 bases between. Germline lookup yields CDR1 DFQATT and CDR2 SNEGSKA (reference sequence). CDR3 sequence (DNA): TGCAGTGCTAGAGATCAGGATAGGCCCAAAAACATTCAGTACTTC. Amino acid sequence: CSARDQDRPKNIQYF.